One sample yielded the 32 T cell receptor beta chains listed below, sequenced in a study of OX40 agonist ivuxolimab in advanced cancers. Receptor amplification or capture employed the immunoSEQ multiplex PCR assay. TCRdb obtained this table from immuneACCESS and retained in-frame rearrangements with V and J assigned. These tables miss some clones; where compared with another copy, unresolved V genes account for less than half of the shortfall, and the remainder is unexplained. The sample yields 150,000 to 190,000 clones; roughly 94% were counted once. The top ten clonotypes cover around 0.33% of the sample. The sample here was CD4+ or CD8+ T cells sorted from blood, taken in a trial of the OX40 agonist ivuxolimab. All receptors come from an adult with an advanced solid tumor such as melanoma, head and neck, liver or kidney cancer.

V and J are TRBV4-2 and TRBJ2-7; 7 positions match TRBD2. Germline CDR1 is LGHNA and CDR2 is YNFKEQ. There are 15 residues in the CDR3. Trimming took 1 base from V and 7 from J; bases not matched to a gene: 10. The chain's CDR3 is CASSQAEGGRQEQYF. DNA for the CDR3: TGTGCCAGCAGCCAAGCTGAGGGAGGGCGGCAGGAGCAGTACTTC.

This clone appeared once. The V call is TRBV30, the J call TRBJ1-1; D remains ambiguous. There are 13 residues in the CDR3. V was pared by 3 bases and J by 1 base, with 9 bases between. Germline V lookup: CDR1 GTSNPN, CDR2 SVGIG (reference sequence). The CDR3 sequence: CAWSWVTNTEAFF. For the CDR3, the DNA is TGTGCCTGGAGCTGGGTCACGAACACTGAAGCTTTCTTT.

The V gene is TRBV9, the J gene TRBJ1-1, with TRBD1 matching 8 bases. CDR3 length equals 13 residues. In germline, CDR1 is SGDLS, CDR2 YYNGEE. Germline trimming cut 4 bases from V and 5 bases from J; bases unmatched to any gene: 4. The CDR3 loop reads CASSQRTGTEAFF. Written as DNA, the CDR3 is TGTGCCAGCAGCCAACGGACAGGGACTGAAGCTTTCTTT. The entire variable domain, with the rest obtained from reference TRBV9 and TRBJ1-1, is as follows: DSGVTQTPKHLITATGQRVTLRCSPRSGDLSVYWYQQSLDQGLQFLIQYYNGEERAKGNILERFSAQQFPDLHSELNLSSLELGDSALYFCASSQRTGTEAFFGQGTRLTVV.

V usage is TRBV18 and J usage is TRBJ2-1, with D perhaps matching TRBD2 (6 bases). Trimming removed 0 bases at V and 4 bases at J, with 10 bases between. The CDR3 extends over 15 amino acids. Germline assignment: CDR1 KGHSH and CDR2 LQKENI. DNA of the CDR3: TGTGCCAGCTCACCACCGGAGGGGTCTTACAATGAGCAGTTCTTC. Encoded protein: CASSPPEGSYNEQFF.

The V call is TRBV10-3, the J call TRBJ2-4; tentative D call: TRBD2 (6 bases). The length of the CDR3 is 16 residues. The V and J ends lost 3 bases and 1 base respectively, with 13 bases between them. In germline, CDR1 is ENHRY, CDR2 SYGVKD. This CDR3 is CAISDRPGRAKNIQYF. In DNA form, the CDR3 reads TGTGCCATCAGTGATCGCCCAGGGAGGGCCAAAAACATTCAGTACTTC.

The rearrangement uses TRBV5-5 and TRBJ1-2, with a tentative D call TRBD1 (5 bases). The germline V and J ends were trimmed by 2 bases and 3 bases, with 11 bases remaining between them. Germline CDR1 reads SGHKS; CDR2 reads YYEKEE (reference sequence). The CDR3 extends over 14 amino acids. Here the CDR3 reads CASSFSGRDYGYTF. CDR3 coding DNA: TGTGCCAGCAGCTTCTCGGGGCGCGACTATGGCTACACCTTC.

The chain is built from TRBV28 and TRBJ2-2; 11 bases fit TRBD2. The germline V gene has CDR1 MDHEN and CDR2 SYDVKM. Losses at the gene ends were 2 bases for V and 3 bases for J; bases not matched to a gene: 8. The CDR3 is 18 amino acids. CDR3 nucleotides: TGTGCCAGCAGTTTAACTAGCGGGAGAGCGTCAGACACCGGGGAGCTGTTTTTT. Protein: CASSLTSGRASDTGELFF.

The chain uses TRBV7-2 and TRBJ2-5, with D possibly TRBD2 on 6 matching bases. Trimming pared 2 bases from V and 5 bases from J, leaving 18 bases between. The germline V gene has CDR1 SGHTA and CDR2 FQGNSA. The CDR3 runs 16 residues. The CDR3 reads CASSLSAAGRAETQYF. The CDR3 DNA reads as TGTGCCAGCAGCTTATCCGCGGCGGGACGGGCGGAGACCCAGTACTTC. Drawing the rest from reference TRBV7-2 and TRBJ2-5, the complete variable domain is GAGVSQSPSNKVTEKGKDVELRCDPISGHTALYWYRQSLGQGLEFLIYFQGNSAPDKSGLPSDRFSAERTGGSVSTLTIQRTQQEDSAVYLCASSLSAAGRAETQYFGPGTRLLVL.

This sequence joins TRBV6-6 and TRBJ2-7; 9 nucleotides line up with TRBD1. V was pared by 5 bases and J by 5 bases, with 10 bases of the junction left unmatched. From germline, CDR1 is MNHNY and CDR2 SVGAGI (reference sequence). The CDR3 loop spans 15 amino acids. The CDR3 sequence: CASSGGTGTGNEQYF. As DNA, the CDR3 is TGTGCCAGCAGTGGGGGGACAGGGACGGGCAACGAGCAGTACTTC.

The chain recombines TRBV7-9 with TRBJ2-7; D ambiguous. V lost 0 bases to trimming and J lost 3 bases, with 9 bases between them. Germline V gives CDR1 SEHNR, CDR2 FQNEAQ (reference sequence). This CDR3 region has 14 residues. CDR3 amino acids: CASSLARQNYEQYF. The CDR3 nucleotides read TGTGCCAGCAGCTTAGCGAGGCAGAACTACGAGCAGTACTTC.

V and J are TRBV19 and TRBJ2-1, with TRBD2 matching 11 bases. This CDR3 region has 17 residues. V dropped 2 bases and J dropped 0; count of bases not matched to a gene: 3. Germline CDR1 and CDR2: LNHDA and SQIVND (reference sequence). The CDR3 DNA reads TGTGCCAGTAGTATACTAGCGGGGGGCACCTCCTACAATGAGCAGTTCTTC. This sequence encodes CASSILAGGTSYNEQFF.

The CDR3 sequence is CASSLAGTSGRDEQYF. The DNA of the CDR3 is TGTGCCAGCTCACTAGCCGGGACTAGCGGTCGGGACGAGCAGTACTTC. V is TRBV18 and J is TRBJ2-7, with TRBD2 matching over 11 bases. Germline V gene lookup returns CDR1 KGHSH and CDR2 LQKENI. V was clipped by 4 bases and J by 5 bases; unmatched bases: 10. The CDR3 totals 16 residues.

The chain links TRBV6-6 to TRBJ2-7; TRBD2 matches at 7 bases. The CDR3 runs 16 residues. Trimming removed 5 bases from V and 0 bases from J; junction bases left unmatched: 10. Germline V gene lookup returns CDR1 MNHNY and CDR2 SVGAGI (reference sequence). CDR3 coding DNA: TGTGCCAGCAGTACCCGACGGGGACTATTCTCCTACGAGCAGTACTTC. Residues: CASSTRRGLFSYEQYF.

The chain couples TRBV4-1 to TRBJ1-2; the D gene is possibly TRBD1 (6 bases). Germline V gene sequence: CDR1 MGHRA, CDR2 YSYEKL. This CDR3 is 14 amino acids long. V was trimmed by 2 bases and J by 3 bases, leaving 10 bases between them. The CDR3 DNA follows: TGCGCCAGCAGCCAACCGACAGGATACTATGGCTACACCTTC. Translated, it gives CASSQPTGYYGYTF.

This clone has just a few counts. The CDR3 DNA is TGTGCCATCAGTGAGCTCCCTACCAGTCGGTCCAATCAGCCCCAGCATTTT. It codes for CAISELPTSRSNQPQHF. The chain links TRBV10-3 to TRBJ1-5; D gene unclear. Trimming shortened V by 2 bases and J by 3 bases, and 17 bases separated the two germline ends. The CDR3 totals 17 residues. Germline values: CDR1 ENHRY, CDR2 SYGVKD.

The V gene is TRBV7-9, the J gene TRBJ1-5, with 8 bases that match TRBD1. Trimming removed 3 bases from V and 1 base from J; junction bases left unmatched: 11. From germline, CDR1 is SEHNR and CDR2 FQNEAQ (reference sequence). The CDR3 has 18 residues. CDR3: CASSFFQGAFQSNQPQHF. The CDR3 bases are TGTGCCAGCAGCTTCTTCCAGGGGGCTTTTCAAAGCAATCAGCCCCAGCATTTT.

This CDR3 is CASSLAGTGNEKLFF. CDR3 bases: TGCGCCAGCAGCTTGGCCGGGACAGGGAATGAAAAACTGTTTTTT. J is TRBJ1-4 and V is TRBV5-1; the match to TRBD1 covers 9 bases. J was trimmed by 5 bases and V by 0 bases; bases with no gene match: 2. Germline loops: CDR1 SGHRS, CDR2 YFSETQ. This CDR3 region has 15 residues.

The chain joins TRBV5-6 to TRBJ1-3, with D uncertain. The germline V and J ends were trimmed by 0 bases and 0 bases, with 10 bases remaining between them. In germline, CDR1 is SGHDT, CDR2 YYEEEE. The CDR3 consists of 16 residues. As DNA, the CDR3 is TGTGCCAGCAGCTTGGGGCCCCGAGACTCTGGAAACACCATATATTTT. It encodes CASSLGPRDSGNTIYF.

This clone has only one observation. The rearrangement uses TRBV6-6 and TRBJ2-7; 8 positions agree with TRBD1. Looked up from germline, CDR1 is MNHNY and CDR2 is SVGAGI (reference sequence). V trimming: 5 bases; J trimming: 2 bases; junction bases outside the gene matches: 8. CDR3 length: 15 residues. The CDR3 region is CASSRSTGAAYEQYF. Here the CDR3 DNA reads TGTGCCAGCAGTCGCTCGACAGGGGCTGCCTACGAGCAGTACTTC.

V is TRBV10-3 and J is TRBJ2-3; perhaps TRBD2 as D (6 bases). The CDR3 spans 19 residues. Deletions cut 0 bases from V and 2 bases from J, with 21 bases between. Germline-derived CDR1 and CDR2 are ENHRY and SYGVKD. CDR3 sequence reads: CAISESRFGRRRDTDTQYF. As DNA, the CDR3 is TGTGCCATCAGTGAGTCGCGGTTTGGTAGGCGGAGGGACACAGATACGCAGTATTTT.

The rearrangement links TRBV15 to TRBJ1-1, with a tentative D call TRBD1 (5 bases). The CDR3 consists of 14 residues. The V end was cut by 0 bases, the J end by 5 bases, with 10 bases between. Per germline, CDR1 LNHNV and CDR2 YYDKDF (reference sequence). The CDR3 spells CATSRDPGLTEAFF. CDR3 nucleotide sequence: TGTGCCACCAGCAGAGACCCGGGACTGACTGAAGCTTTCTTT. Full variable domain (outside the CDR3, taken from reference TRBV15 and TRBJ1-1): DAMVIQNPRYQVTQFGKPVTLSCSQTLNHNVMYWYQQKSSQAPKLLFHYYDKDFNNEADTPDNFQSRRPNTSFCFLDIRSPGLGDTAMYLCATSRDPGLTEAFFGQGTRLTVV.

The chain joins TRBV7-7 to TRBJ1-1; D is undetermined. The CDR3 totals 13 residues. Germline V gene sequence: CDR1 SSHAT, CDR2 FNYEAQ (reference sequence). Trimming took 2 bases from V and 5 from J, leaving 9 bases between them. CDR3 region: CASSLMSDTEAFF. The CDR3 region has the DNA TGTGCCAGCAGCTTAATGTCGGATACTGAAGCTTTCTTT. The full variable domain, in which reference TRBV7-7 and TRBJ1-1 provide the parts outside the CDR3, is GAGVSQSPRYKVTKRGQDVTLRCDPISSHATLYWYQQALGQGPEFLTYFNYEAQPDKSGLPSDRFSAERPEGSISTLTIQRTEQRDSAMYRCASSLMSDTEAFFGQGTRLTVV.

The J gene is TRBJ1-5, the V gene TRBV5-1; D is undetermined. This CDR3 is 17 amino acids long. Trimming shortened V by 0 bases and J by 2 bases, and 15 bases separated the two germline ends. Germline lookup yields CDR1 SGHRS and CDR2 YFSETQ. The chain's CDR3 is CASSLVGPGAGNQPQHF. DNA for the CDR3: TGCGCCAGCAGCTTGGTAGGTCCGGGCGCTGGCAATCAGCCCCAGCATTTT.

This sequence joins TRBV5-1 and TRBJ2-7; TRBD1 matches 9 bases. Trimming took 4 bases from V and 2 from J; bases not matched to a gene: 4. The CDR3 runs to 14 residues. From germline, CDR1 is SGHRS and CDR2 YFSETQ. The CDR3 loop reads CASSPDRGAYEQYF. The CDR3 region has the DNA TGCGCCAGCAGCCCGGACAGGGGCGCCTACGAGCAGTACTTC.

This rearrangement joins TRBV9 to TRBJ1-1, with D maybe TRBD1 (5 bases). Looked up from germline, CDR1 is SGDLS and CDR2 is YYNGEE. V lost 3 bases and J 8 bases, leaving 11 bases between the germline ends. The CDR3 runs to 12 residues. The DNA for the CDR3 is TGTGCCAGCAGCGCTCCAGGGTTGGAAGCTTTCTTT. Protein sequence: CASSAPGLEAFF.

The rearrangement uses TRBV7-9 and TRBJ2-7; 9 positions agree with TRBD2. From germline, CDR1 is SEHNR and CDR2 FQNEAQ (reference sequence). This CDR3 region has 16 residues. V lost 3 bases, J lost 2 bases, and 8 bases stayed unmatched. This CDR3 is CASSFLSGGSPYEQYF. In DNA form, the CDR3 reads TGTGCCAGCAGCTTTCTTAGCGGGGGTTCCCCCTACGAGCAGTACTTC.

The DNA of the CDR3 is TGCAGCGTCGATCCAGGGGAATGGGGGGCCCAGTACTTC. Protein: CSVDPGEWGAQYF. The J gene is TRBJ2-5, the V gene TRBV29-1; possibly TRBD1 or TRBD2 for D (6 bases each). The CDR3 runs to 13 residues. The ends were cut back, 6 bases at V and 9 bases at J, with 20 bases in the middle. Per germline, CDR1 SQVTM and CDR2 ANQGSEA.

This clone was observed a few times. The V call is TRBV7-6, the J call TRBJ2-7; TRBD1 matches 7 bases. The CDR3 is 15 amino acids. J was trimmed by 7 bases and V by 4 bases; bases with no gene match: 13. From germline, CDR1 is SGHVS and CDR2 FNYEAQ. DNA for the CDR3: TGTGCCAGCAGCTGGGGGACAGACCCCGCGGGTGAGCAGTACTTC. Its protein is CASSWGTDPAGEQYF.

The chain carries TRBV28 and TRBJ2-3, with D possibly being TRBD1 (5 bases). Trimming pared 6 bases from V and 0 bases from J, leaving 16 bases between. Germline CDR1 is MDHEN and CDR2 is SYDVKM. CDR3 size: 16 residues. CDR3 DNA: TGTGCCAGCAGGCGTAACCAGGGAATAAGCACAGATACGCAGTATTTT. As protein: CASRRNQGISTDTQYF.

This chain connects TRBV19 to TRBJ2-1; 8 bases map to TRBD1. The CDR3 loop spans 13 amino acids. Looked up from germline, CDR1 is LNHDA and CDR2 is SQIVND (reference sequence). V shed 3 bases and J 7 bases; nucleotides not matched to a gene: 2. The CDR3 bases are TGTGCCAGTAGTATCCAGGGGGCGAATGAGCAGTTCTTC. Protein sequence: CASSIQGANEQFF.

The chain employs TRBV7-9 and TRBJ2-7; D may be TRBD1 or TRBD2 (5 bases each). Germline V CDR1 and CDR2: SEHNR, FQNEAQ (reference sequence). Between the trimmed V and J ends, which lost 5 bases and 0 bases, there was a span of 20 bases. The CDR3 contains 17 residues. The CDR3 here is CASSVVGEGPSSYEQYF. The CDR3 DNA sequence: TGTGCCAGCAGCGTAGTGGGAGAGGGACCCAGCTCCTACGAGCAGTACTTC. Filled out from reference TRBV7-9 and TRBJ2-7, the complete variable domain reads DTGVSQNPRHKITKRGQNVTFRCDPISEHNRLYWYRQTLGQGPEFLTYFQNEAQLEKSRLLSDRFSAERPKGSFSTLEIQRTEQGDSAMYLCASSVVGEGPSSYEQYFGPGTRLTVT.

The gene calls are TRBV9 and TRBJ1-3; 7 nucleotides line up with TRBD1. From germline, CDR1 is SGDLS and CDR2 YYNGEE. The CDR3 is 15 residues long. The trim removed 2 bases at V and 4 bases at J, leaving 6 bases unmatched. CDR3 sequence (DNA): TGTGCCAGCAGCGTTACAGGGGCGGGGGGAAACACCATATATTTT. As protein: CASSVTGAGGNTIYF. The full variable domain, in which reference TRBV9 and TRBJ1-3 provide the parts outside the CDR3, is DSGVTQTPKHLITATGQRVTLRCSPRSGDLSVYWYQQSLDQGLQFLIQYYNGEERAKGNILERFSAQQFPDLHSELNLSSLELGDSALYFCASSVTGAGGNTIYFGEGSWLTVV.